Listed below are T cell receptor beta chains from one sample, sequenced in a study of Ad26.COV2.S vaccination and SARS-CoV-2 variants. TCRdb's copy holds only in-frame clones and misses some; the assay was immunoSEQ multiplex PCR. This table holds some 520,000 clones, roughly 89% found once. This sample comprised peripheral blood, obtained in a trial of Ad26.COV2.S vaccine versus placebo. The receptors were sampled from a person between 18 and 60 years old who received the Ad26.COV2.S COVID-19 vaccine or a placebo. Both conserved end residues are part of each CDR3.

J gene,V gene,CDR3 protein
TRBJ2-5,TRBV4-3,CASSRQGRGQETQYF
TRBJ2-1,TRBV28,CASNEIGGADEQFF
TRBJ2-5,TRBV11-1,CASSPGQGKETQYF
TRBJ1-3,TRBV11-2,CASSFSPLQRRSGNTIYF
TRBJ2-5,TRBV11-2,CASTLRGAQETQYF
TRBJ1-4,TRBV7-2,CASSLGTGVTNEKLFF
TRBJ1-5,TRBV7-2,CASSRGTGQPQHF
TRBJ1-6,TRBV4-3,CASSQEVKGGGSSPLHF
TRBJ2-7,TRBV28,CASSLLAGEQYF
TRBJ2-5,TRBV5-5,CASSSHSLGGETQYF